This T cell receptor beta chain came from a study of shared clonotypes between healthy human individuals. Overall study: Each donor contributed plates that comprised three CD4 naive, three CD4 memory, two CD8 naive and one CD8 memory. General study points: In contrast to clonotypes shared by all four donors, non-shared clonotypes had lower generation probabilities.

Naive CD8 cells lacked CD45RO and underwent positive selection for CCR7, leaving out terminally differentiated effector memory CD45RA+ cells. Adults of Caucasian background living in Nashville, Tennessee made up all donors. As for this clone: The antigen is unknown.

TCRdb's copy holds only in-frame clones and misses some; the assay was immunoSEQ multiplex PCR. The top ten hold 24% of the sample, which has about 820,000 clones, approximately 92% seen once. CDR3 length: 17 amino acids. Trimming pared 2 bases from V and 0 bases from J, leaving 16 bases between. CDR1 SGHVS and CDR2 FQNEAQ come from the germline V gene. Sequencing input: naive CD8+ T cells sorted from blood. This chain links TRBV7-8 with TRBJ2-5, with D maybe TRBD1 (5 bases). The TCR originated in a man younger than 45 in good health. The DNA for the CDR3 is TGTGCCAGCAGCTTACCCCCCGAGACAGAGGACCAAGAGACCCAGTACTTC. It yields the protein CASSLPPETEDQETQYF.